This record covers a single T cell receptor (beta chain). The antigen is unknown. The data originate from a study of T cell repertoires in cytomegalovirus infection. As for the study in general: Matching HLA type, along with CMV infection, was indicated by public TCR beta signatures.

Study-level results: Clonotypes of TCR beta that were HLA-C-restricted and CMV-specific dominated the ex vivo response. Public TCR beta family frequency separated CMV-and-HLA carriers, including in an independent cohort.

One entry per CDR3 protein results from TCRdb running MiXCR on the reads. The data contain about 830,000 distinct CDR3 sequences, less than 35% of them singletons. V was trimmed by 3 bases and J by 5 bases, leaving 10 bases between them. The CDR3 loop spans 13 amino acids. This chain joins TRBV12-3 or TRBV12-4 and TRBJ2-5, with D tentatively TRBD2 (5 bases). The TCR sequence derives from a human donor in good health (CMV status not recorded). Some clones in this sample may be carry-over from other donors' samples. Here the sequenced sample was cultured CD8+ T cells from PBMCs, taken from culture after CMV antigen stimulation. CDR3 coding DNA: TGTGCCAGCAGTTTCTCGGGGTGGGAGACCCAGTACTTC. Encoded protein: CASSFSGWETQYF.